This T cell receptor beta chain originates from a study of OX40 agonist ivuxolimab in advanced cancers. Sequencing used immunoSEQ multiplex PCR; TCRdb keeps in-frame clones, though not all of them. The repertoire includes about 68,000 clones, approximately 87% of them detected once, and around 0.7% sits in the top ten. The V segment lost 6 bases and the J segment 7 bases; nucleotides outside the gene matches: 9. The V gene's germline CDR1 is SQVTM and CDR2 ANQGSEA. The CDR3 contains 14 residues. The source material was CD4+ or CD8+ T cells sorted from blood, sampled in a trial of the OX40 agonist ivuxolimab. The clonotype was recovered from an adult with an advanced solid tumor such as melanoma, head and neck, liver or kidney cancer. This rearrangement joins TRBV29-1 to TRBJ1-6, with 7 bases identical to TRBD1. CDR3 coding DNA: TGCAGCGTGAGCGAGGGACAGAGGAATTCACCCCTCCACTTT. Amino acid sequence: CSVSEGQRNSPLHF.